The present T cell receptor (beta chain) was sequenced within a study of T-cell memory formation after mild COVID-19. In this sample, this clonotype turned up many times. Its antigen is unknown. TCR alpha and TCR beta cDNA libraries with sample barcodes and UMIs came from 5'RACE using constant-segment primers. TCRdb itself ran the 5' RACE reads through MiXCR, one entry per CDR3 protein. The sample records 350,000 to 400,000 distinct CDR3 sequences, over 13% being singletons. Germline loops: CDR1 GTSNPN, CDR2 SVGIG (reference sequence). This CDR3 has 12 residues. V lost 3 bases and J 9 bases, leaving 12 bases between the germline ends. Study findings and constraints: For contracting clones, CD4+ ones sat mainly in CM and EM, CD8+ in EMRA. Some responding clones appeared in pre-infection memory, suggesting cross-reactive memory joined.

This receptor was obtained from a man between 18 and 35 years old who had mild COVID-19 (a few samples of this study predate the infection). Cell type and time point are not known. This chain connects TRBV30 to TRBJ2-1; no firm D call. The sample consisted of PBMCs or a T cell subset sorted from them (not recorded which). The CDR3 coding sequence is TGTGCCTGGAGGACCGCCCGGGTTGAGCAGTTCTTC. Translated, it gives CAWRTARVEQFF. The variable domain in full, with the rest retrieved from reference TRBV30 and TRBJ2-1, is SQTIHQWPATLVQPVGSPLSLECTVEGTSNPNLYWYRQAAGRGLQLLFYSVGIGQISSEVPQNLSASRPQDRQFILSSKKLLLSDSGFYLCAWRTARVEQFFGPGTRLTVL.